This entry describes one TCR beta chain. Repertoires were generated with immunoSEQ multiplex PCR, while TCRdb's copy carries only in-frame clones and drops some. Of over 250,000 clones listed, roughly 87% are singletons. The record originates from a study of cytomegalovirus exposure and HLA in healthy donors. Germline trimming cut 8 bases from V and 2 bases from J; bases unmatched to any gene: 9. This CDR3 has 15 amino acids. Germline values: CDR1 MNHNY, CDR2 SVGAGI (reference sequence). Sequenced input: PBMCs. This sequence joins TRBV6-6 and TRBJ2-7, with 10 bases aligning to TRBD2. The sequence was obtained from a young woman in good health and CMV-seropositive. The CDR3: CASSASGGSPYEQYF. The CDR3 DNA is TGTGCCAGCTCCGCTAGCGGGGGCAGCCCCTACGAGCAGTACTTC.